This T cell receptor beta chain was identified in a study of blood T cells in healthy people across ages. CDR3 size: 17 residues. V lost 6 bases to trimming and J lost 3 bases, with 22 bases between them. Germline loops: CDR1 MNHEY, CDR2 SVGAGI. Broader study findings: It was held that diversity estimates obtained from one million T cells represented underestimates.

Together with a sample-barcoded 5' primer, a J-beta primer mix was included in a second PCR lasting about 7 to 12 cycles. Every molecule of cDNA carried a tag from a template-switch adaptor with 12 random nucleotides. TCRdb passed the 5' RACE reads through MiXCR, listing each CDR3 protein once. The sample consists of fewer than 800,000 distinct CDR3 sequences, around 21% of them appearing once. This clonotype has ten or more counts. Its target is not known. The receptor's source is a man in his 70s in good health. The chain uses TRBV6-5 and TRBJ2-3, with D perhaps matching TRBD2 (5 bases). Sequencing used blood. CDR3 in amino acids: CASSLGPGGSGTDTQYF. The CDR3 region has the DNA TGTGCCAGCAGCCTTGGACCCGGAGGTTCGGGGACAGATACGCAGTATTTT.